The rows below give T cell receptor beta chains drawn from one sample of a study of T cells in narcolepsy. The method was immunoSEQ multiplex PCR; TCRdb's version includes in-frame clones alone and lacks a portion of them. The sample carries tens of thousands of clones, around 83% recorded once. Input material: CD45RA- memory CD4+ T cells from PBMCs. Receptors were obtained from a human donor with narcolepsy. The CDR3 runs from the conserved cysteine through the conserved F or W. The D gene is left open where the match is weak. A row's size may be missing; if present it is once, few, many or a size class.

abundance	v_gene	j_gene	d_gene	CDR3aa	CDR3nt
-	TRBV30	TRBJ1-5	-	CAWSLTNQPQHF	TGTGCCTGGAGTCTGACGAATCAGCCCCAGCATTTT
-	TRBV19	TRBJ1-1	-	CASSIKRNTEAFF	TGTGCCAGTAGTATAAAGAGAAACACTGAAGCTTTCTTT
-	TRBV7-9	TRBJ2-7	-	CASSGPIGYEQYF	TGTGCCAGCAGCGGGCCGATAGGCTACGAGCAGTACTTC
-	TRBV7-9	TRBJ2-1	-	CASSRGPTSYNEQFF	TGTGCCAGCTCTAGGGGCCCTACTAGTTACAATGAGCAGTTCTTC
-	TRBV4-3	TRBJ1-5	-	CASSQEENQPQHF	TGCGCCAGCAGCCAAGAAGAGAATCAGCCCCAGCATTTT
-	TRBV6-1	TRBJ2-5	-	CASTSGPNQETQYF	TGTGCCAGCACGTCGGGACCGAACCAAGAGACCCAGTACTTC
-	TRBV28	TRBJ1-4	TRBD1	CASSMDRGGEKLFF	TGTGCCAGCAGTATGGACAGGGGTGGTGAAAAACTGTTTTTT
-	TRBV5-4	TRBJ2-1	-	CASSSILTGYNEQFF	TGTGCCAGCAGCTCCATACTTACCGGATACAATGAGCAGTTCTTC
-	TRBV6-5	TRBJ1-5	TRBD1	CASSEGRGGQPQHF	TGTGCCAGCAGTGAGGGCAGGGGGGGTCAGCCCCAGCATTTT
-	TRBV15	TRBJ2-5	TRBD2	CATSRVAGGETQYF	TGTGCCACCAGCAGAGTAGCGGGAGGAGAGACCCAGTACTTC
once	TRBV6-1	TRBJ2-5	TRBD2	CARGRGGEAETQYF	TGTGCCAGGGGGCGGGGGGGTGAGGCAGAGACCCAGTACTTC
-	TRBV9	TRBJ2-2	TRBD2	CASSVASGVNTGELFF	TGTGCCAGCAGCGTAGCCAGCGGGGTGAACACCGGGGAGCTGTTTTTT
-	TRBV15	TRBJ2-2	-	CATSTHRDPNTGELFF	TGTGCCACCAGCACTCACAGGGACCCGAACACCGGGGAGCTGTTTTTT
-	TRBV6-6	TRBJ1-2	TRBD1	CASSYDREYGYTF	TGTGCCAGCAGTTACGACAGGGAATATGGCTACACCTTC
-	TRBV19	TRBJ1-5	-	CASGNREGSSNQPQHF	TGTGCCAGTGGGAACAGGGAAGGGTCGAGCAATCAGCCCCAGCATTTT
-	TRBV29-1	TRBJ1-2	TRBD1	CSVLSLQGSGYTF	TGCAGCGTCCTCAGTCTACAGGGGTCTGGCTACACCTTC
-	TRBV5-1	TRBJ1-2	-	CASSFGPQEIYTF	TGCGCCAGCAGCTTTGGGCCCCAAGAGATCTACACCTTC
few	TRBV27	TRBJ2-7	TRBD2	CASSPPAGGPSYEQYF	TGTGCCAGCAGTCCACCGGCGGGGGGTCCCTCCTACGAGCAGTACTTC
few	TRBV7-2	TRBJ2-3	-	CASSKDGGLGTDTQYF	TGTGCCAGCAGCAAAGATGGGGGGCTGGGCACAGATACGCAGTATTTT
-	TRBV7-9	TRBJ1-3	TRBD1	CASGSTGGPSGNTIYF	TGTGCCAGCGGCAGTACAGGGGGCCCCTCTGGAAACACCATATATTTT
few	TRBV6-8	TRBJ1-3	-	CASRTSRSSGNTIYF	TGTGCCAGCAGGACCTCAAGAAGCTCTGGAAACACCATATATTTT
-	TRBV27	TRBJ1-5	-	CASSAGTWNSNQPQHF	TGTGCCAGCAGTGCCGGGACATGGAATAGCAATCAGCCCCAGCATTTT